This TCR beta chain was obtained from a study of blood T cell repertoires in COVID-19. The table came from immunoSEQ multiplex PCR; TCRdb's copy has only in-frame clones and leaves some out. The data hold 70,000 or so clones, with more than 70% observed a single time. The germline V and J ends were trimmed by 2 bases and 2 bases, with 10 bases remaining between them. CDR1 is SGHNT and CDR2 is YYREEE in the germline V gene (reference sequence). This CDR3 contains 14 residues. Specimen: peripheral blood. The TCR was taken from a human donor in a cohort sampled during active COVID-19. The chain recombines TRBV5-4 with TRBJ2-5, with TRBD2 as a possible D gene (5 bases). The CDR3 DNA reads TGTGCCAGCAGCTTTTACGGGAATCAAGAGACCCAGTACTTC. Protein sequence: CASSFYGNQETQYF.